These 5 T cell receptor beta chains share one sample of origin, sequenced in a study of blood T cell repertoires in COVID-19. Data came from immunoSEQ multiplex PCR; TCRdb stores just in-frame clones and leaves some out. Counted here are approximately 210,000 clones, almost 90% occurring once; the ten biggest clones make up about 15%. Material: PBMCs or T cells enriched from blood (not recorded which). These receptors were taken from a woman aged 45-65 years with acute COVID-19.

The chain is built from TRBV20-1 and TRBJ2-7; 10 bases line up with TRBD2. CDR1 DFQATT and CDR2 SNEGSKA come from the germline V gene (reference sequence). The CDR3 totals 15 residues. V gave up 3 bases and J gave up 5 bases; unmatched junction bases: 10. CDR3 protein: CSASTTSGMLDEQYF. The DNA for the CDR3 is TGCAGTGCTAGTACAACTAGCGGGATGCTAGACGAGCAGTACTTC.

The rearrangement joins TRBV7-9 to TRBJ2-2, with TRBD2 matching over 7 bases. V lost 4 bases to trimming and J lost 0 bases; unmatched junction nucleotides: 14. CDR1 is SEHNR and CDR2 is FQNEAQ in the germline V gene (reference sequence). There are 19 residues in the CDR3. The CDR3 DNA reads as TGTGCCAGCAGCTCTCTATGGGGGGAGGGCCCTACGAACACCGGGGAGCTGTTTTTT. This sequence encodes CASSSLWGEGPTNTGELFF.

The chain carries TRBV6-5 and TRBJ2-2; a weak D match, TRBD1 (6 bases). In germline, CDR1 is MNHEY, CDR2 SVGAGI. This CDR3 has 14 residues. Trimming took off 6 bases at V and 3 bases at J, with 11 bases between the two ends. The CDR3 spells CASRRTDYTGELFF. CDR3 bases: TGTGCCAGCAGGCGGACAGATTACACCGGGGAGCTGTTTTTT.

V gene TRBV12-3 or TRBV12-4 combines with J gene TRBJ1-1; 7 nucleotides agree with TRBD1. V shed 4 bases, J shed 3 bases, and the junction held 2 bases outside the gene matches. CDR3 size: 13 residues. This CDR3 is CASSSDRDTEAFF. The CDR3 DNA follows: TGTGCCAGCAGTTCCGACAGGGACACTGAAGCTTTCTTT.

This rearrangement joins TRBV29-1 to TRBJ1-5; 7 bases fit TRBD1. V shed 4 bases and J 6 bases; nucleotides not matched to a gene: 6. The CDR3 is made up of 13 amino acids. Germline loops: CDR1 SQVTM, CDR2 ANQGSEA. The CDR3 nucleotides are TGCAGCGTTGGTGGTAGGGACAGTCAGCCCCAGCATTTT. It translates to CSVGGRDSQPQHF.